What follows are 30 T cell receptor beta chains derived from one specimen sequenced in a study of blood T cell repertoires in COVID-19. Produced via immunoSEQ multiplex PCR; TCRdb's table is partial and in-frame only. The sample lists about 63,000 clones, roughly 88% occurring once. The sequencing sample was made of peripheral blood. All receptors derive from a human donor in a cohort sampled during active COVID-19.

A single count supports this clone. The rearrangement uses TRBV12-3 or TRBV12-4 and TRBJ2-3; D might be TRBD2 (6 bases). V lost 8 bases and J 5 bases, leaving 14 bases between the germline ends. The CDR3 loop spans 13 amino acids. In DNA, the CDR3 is TGTGCCAGCCTGGAGGGGCAAGGAGATACGCAGTATTTT. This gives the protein CASLEGQGDTQYF.

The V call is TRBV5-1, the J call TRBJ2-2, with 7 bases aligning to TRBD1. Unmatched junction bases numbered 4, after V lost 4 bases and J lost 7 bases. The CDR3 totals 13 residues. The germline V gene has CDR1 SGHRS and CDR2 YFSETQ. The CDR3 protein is CASSPQGDGELFF. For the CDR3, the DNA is TGCGCCAGCAGCCCGCAGGGGGACGGGGAGCTGTTTTTT.

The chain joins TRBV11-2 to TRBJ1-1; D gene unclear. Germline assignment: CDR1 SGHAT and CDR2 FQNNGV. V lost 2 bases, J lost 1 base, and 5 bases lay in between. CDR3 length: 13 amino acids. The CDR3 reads CASSLWRNTEAFF. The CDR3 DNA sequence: TGTGCCAGCAGCTTATGGAGGAACACTGAAGCTTTCTTT.

The CDR3 DNA sequence: TGTGCCAGCAGCCTCGACCGAGGGCTAGGGACAGATACGCAGTATTTT. As protein: CASSLDRGLGTDTQYF. This chain joins TRBV7-8 and TRBJ2-3; D perhaps matches TRBD2 (5 bases). V was shortened by 5 bases and J by 3 bases, with 18 bases between the two germline ends. The germline gives CDR1 SGHVS, CDR2 FQNEAQ. The CDR3 length is 16 residues.

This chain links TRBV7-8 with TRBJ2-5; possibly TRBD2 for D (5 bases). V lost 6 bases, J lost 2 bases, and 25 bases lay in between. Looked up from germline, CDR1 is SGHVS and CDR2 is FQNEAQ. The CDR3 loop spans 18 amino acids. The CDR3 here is CASRPSLFQRSSQETQYF. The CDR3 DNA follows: TGTGCCAGCAGGCCTAGCCTCTTCCAGCGTAGTAGTCAAGAGACCCAGTACTTC.

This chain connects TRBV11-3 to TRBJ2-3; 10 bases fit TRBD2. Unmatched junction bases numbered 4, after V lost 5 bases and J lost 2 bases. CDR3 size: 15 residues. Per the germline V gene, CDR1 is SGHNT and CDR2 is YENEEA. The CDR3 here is CASSPGLADTDTQYF. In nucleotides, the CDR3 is TGTGCCAGCAGCCCCGGACTAGCGGACACAGATACGCAGTATTTT.

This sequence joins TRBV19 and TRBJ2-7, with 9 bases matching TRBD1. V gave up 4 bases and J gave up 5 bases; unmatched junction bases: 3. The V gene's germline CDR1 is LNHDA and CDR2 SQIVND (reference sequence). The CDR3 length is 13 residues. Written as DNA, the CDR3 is TGTGCCAGTAGTACCGGGACAGGGAACGAGCAGTACTTC. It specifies CASSTGTGNEQYF.

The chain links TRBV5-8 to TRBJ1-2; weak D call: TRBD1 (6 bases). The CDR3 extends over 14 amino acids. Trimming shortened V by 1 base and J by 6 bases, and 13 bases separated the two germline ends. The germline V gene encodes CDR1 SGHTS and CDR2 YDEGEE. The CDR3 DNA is TGTGCCAGCAGCTTGAGAACGGCAGGGGATGGCTACACCTTC. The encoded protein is CASSLRTAGDGYTF.

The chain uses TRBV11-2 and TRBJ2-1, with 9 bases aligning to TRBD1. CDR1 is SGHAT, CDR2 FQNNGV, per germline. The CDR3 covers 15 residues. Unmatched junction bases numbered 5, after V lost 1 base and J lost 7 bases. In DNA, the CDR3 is TGTGCCAGCAGCTTAGTGGGACAGGGTACAAATGAGCAGTTCTTC. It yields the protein CASSLVGQGTNEQFF.

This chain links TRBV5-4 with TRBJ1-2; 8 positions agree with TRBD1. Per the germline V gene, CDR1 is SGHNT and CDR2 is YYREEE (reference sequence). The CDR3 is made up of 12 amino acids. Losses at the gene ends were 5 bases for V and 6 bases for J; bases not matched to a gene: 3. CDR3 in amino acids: CASSDRGNGYTF. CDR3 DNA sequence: TGTGCCAGCAGTGACAGGGGAAATGGCTACACCTTC.

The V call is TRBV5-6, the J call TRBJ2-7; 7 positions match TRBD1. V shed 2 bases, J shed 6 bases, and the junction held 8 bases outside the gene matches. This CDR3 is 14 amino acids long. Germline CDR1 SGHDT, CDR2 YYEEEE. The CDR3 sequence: CASSFKDRPLEQYF. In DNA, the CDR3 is TGTGCCAGCAGCTTTAAGGACAGGCCTCTCGAGCAGTACTTC. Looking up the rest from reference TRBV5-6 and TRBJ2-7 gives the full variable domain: DAGVTQSPTHLIKTRGQQVTLRCSPKSGHDTVSWYQQALGQGPQFIFQYYEEEERQRGNFPDRFSGHQFPNYSSELNVNALLLGDSALYLCASSFKDRPLEQYFGPGTRLTVT.

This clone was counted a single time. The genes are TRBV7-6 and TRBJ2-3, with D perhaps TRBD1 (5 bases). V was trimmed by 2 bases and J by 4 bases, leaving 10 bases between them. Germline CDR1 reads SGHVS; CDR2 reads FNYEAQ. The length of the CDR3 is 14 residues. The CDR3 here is CASSLRTQPDTQYF. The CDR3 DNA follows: TGTGCCAGCAGCTTAAGGACACAACCAGATACGCAGTATTTT.

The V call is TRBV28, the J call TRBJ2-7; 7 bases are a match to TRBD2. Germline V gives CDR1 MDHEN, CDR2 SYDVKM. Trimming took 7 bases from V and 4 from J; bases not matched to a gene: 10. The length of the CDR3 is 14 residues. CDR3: CASTRWEGRYEQYF. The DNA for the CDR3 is TGTGCCAGCACCCGATGGGAGGGGAGGTACGAGCAGTACTTC. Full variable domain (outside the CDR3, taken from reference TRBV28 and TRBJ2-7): DVKVTQSSRYLVKRTGEKVFLECVQDMDHENMFWYRQDPGLGLRLIYFSYDVKMKEKGDIPEGYSVSREKKERFSLILESASTNQTSMYLCASTRWEGRYEQYFGPGTRLTVT.

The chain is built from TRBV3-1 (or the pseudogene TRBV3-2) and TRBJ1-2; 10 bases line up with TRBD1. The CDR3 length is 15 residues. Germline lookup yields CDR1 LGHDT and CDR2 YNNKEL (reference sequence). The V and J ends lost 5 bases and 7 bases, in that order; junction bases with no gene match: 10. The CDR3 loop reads CASSSSGTGVSGYTF. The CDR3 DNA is TGTGCCAGCAGCTCTTCCGGGACAGGGGTTAGTGGCTACACCTTC.

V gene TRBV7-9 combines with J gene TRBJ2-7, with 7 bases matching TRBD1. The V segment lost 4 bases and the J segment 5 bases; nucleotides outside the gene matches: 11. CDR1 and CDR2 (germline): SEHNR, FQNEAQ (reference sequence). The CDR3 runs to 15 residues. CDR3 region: CASSSTGALWDEQYF. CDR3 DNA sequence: TGTGCCAGCAGCTCCACAGGGGCCCTTTGGGACGAGCAGTACTTC.

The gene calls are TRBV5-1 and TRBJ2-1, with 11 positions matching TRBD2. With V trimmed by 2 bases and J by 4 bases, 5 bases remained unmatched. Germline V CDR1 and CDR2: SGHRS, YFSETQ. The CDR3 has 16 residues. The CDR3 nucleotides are TGCGCCAGCAGCTTCACTGGGACTAGCGGTTACAATGAGCAGTTCTTC. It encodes CASSFTGTSGYNEQFF.

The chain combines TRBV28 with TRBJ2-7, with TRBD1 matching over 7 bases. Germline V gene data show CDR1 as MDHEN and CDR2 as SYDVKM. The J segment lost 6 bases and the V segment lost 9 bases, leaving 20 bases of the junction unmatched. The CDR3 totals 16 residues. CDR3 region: CARIQAKRKQGPEQYF. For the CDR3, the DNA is TGTGCCAGGATTCAGGCCAAAAGGAAACAGGGGCCCGAGCAGTACTTC.

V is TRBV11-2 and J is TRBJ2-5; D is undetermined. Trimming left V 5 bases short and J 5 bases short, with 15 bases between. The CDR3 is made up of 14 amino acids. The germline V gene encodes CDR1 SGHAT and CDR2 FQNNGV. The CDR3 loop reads CASSPGPIAETQYF. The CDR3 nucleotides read TGTGCCAGCAGCCCCGGCCCGATAGCCGAGACCCAGTACTTC.

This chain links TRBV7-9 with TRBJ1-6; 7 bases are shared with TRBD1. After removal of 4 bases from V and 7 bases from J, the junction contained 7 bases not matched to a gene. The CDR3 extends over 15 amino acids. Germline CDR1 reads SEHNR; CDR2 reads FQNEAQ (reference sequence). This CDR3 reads CASSSEGTENSPLHF. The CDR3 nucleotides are TGTGCCAGCAGCTCGGAAGGGACAGAGAATTCACCCCTCCACTTT. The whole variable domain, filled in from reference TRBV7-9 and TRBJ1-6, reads DTGVSQNPRHKITKRGQNVTFRCDPISEHNRLYWYRQTLGQGPEFLTYFQNEAQLEKSRLLSDRFSAERPKGSFSTLEIQRTEQGDSAMYLCASSSEGTENSPLHFGNGTRLTVT.

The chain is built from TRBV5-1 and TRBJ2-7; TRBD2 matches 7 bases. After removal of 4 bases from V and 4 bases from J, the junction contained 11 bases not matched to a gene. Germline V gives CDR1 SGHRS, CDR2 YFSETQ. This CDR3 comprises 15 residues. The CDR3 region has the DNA TGCGCCAGCAGCCCTCGGGGGGTAGCGGTTTACGAGCAGTACTTC. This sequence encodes CASSPRGVAVYEQYF.

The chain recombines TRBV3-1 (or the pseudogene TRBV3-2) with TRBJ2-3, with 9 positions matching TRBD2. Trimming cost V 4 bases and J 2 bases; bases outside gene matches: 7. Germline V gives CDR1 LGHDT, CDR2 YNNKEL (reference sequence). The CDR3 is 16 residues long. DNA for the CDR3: TGTGCCAGCAGCCTAAAAAGCGGGGGGAACACAGATACGCAGTATTTT. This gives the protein CASSLKSGGNTDTQYF.

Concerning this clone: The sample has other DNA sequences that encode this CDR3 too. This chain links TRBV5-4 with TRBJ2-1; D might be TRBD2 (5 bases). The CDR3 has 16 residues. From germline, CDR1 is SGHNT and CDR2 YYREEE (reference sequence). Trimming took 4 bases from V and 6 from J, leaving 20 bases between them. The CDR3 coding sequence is TGTGCCAGCAGCCCCGGAGAAGGTACGGCGGGCAATGAGCAGTTCTTC. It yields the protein CASSPGEGTAGNEQFF.

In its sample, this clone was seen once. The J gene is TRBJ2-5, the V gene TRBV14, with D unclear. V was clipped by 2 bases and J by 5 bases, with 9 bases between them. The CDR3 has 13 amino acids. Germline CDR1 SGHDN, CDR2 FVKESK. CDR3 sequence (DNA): TGTGCCAGCAGCCAAACTAACGGGGAGACCCAGTACTTC. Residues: CASSQTNGETQYF.

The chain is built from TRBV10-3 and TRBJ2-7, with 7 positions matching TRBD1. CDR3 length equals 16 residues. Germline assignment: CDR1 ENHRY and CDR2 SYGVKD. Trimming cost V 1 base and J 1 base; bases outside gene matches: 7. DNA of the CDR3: TGTGCCATCAGTGAGTTCTCCGGGACAGTATCCTACGAGCAGTACTTC. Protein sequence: CAISEFSGTVSYEQYF.

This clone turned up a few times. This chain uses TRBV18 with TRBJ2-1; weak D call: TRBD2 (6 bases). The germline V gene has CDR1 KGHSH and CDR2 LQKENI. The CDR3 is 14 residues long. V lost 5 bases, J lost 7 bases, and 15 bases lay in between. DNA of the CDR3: TGTGCCAGCTCAGGGGAACTAGCTAAGAATGAGCAGTTCTTC. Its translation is CASSGELAKNEQFF.

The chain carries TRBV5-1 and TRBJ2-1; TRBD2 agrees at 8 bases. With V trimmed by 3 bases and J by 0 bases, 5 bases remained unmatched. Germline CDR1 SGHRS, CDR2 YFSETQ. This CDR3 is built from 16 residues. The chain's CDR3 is CASSWPSGSSYNEQFF. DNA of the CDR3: TGCGCCAGCAGCTGGCCGAGCGGGAGCTCCTACAATGAGCAGTTCTTC. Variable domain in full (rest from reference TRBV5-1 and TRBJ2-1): KAGVTQTPRYLIKTRGQQVTLSCSPISGHRSVSWYQQTPGQGLQFLFEYFSETQRNKGNFPGRFSGRQFSNSRSEMNVSTLELGDSALYLCASSWPSGSSYNEQFFGPGTRLTVL.

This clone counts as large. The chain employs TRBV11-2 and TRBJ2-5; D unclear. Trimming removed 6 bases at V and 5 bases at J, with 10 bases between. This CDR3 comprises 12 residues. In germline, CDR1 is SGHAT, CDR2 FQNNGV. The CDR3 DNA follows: TGTGCCAGCAGATCCCCCGCGGAGACCCAGTACTTC. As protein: CASRSPAETQYF. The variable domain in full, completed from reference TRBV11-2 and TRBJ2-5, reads EAGVAQSPRYKIIEKRQSVAFWCNPISGHATLYWYQQILGQGPKLLIQFQNNGVVDDSQLPKDRFSAERLKGVDSTLKIQPAKLEDSAVYLCASRSPAETQYFGPGTRLLVL.

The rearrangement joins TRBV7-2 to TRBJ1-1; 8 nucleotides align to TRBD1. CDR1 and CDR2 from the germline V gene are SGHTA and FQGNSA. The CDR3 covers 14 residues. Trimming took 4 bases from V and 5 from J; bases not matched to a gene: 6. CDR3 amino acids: CASSSRGRRTEAFF. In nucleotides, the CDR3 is TGTGCCAGCAGCTCCAGGGGGCGTCGAACTGAAGCTTTCTTT.

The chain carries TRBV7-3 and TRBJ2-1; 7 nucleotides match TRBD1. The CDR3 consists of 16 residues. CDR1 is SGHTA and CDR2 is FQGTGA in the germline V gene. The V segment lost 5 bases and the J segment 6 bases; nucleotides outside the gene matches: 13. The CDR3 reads CASSIAGTVSLNEQFF. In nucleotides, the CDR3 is TGTGCCAGCAGCATCGCCGGGACAGTGTCGCTCAATGAGCAGTTCTTC.

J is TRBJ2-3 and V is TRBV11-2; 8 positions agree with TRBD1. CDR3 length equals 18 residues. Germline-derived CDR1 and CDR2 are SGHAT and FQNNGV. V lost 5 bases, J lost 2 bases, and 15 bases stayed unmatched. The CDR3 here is CASSVPFFGQGPTDTQYF. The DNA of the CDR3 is TGTGCCAGCAGCGTACCTTTTTTCGGACAGGGCCCCACAGATACGCAGTATTTT.